The 30 T cell receptor beta chains in this list originate from one sample, sequenced in a study of OX40 agonist ivuxolimab in advanced cancers. Here immunoSEQ multiplex PCR was the method, and the copy in TCRdb shows in-frame clones only, minus some. The sample has about 71,000 clones; roughly 93% are singletons. The sample consisted of CD4+ or CD8+ T cells sorted from blood, taken in a trial of the OX40 agonist ivuxolimab. These receptors all stem from an adult with an advanced solid tumor such as melanoma, head and neck, liver or kidney cancer.

V usage is TRBV29-1 and J usage is TRBJ2-1; TRBD2 might be the D (6 bases). This CDR3 is 16 amino acids long. Per the germline V gene, CDR1 is SQVTM and CDR2 is ANQGSEA. Trimming left V 0 bases short and J 0 bases short, with 12 bases between. CDR3 coding DNA: TGCAGCGTTGAAGATCCTCGGGAGAGCTCCTACAATGAGCAGTTCTTC. Its translation: CSVEDPRESSYNEQFF.

Notes on this clone: The conserved phenylalanine or tryptophan normally closing the CDR3 is absent here, so this likely arose from a read error. The DNA is left out, because the CDR3 cannot be placed on it with certainty; the CDR3 is given as TCRdb lists it. This CDR3 reads CASSRRGGPE. This chain connects TRBV23-1 to TRBJ1-1. TRBV23-1 is placed among ORFs of uncertain function. Counting both end residues, the CDR3 totals 10 amino acids.

V and J are TRBV9 and TRBJ2-1, with D possibly being TRBD1 or TRBD2 (5 bases each). CDR1 and CDR2 (germline): SGDLS, YYNGEE. Between the trimmed V and J ends, which lost 4 bases and 3 bases, there was a span of 14 bases. The CDR3 has 15 residues. CDR3 residues: CASSPASGHYNEQFF. Here the CDR3 DNA reads TGTGCCAGCAGCCCAGCATCGGGGCACTACAATGAGCAGTTCTTC.

J is TRBJ2-5 and V is TRBV27; 10 positions agree with TRBD2. CDR1 and CDR2 (germline): MNHEY, SMNVEV (reference sequence). The CDR3 runs 17 residues. V lost 1 base to trimming and J lost 1 base; unmatched junction nucleotides: 6. The CDR3 DNA sequence: TGTGCCAGCAGTTTATTGCCTAGCGGGAGCCTCCAAGAGACCCAGTACTTC. As protein: CASSLLPSGSLQETQYF.

This chain joins TRBV4-3 and TRBJ2-2; possibly TRBD2 for D (6 bases). Germline lookup yields CDR1 LGHNA and CDR2 YSLEER. V lost 0 bases to trimming and J lost 4 bases, with 12 bases between them. CDR3 length equals 16 residues. The CDR3 region has the DNA TGCGCCAGCAGCCAAGAAAGGGCGGGGCGCACCGGGGAGCTGTTTTTT. This encodes CASSQERAGRTGELFF.

This chain links TRBV27 with TRBJ1-1; D is ambiguous. Germline loops: CDR1 MNHEY, CDR2 SMNVEV (reference sequence). This CDR3 has 15 residues. V lost 5 bases, J lost 0 bases, and 13 bases lay in between. Here the CDR3 reads CASSPQQIVNTEAFF. The CDR3 nucleotides read TGTGCCAGCAGTCCCCAACAAATTGTGAACACTGAAGCTTTCTTT.

This clone was seen a handful of times. The chain uses TRBV29-1 and TRBJ2-2; no reliable D call. Germline V gives CDR1 SQVTM, CDR2 ANQGSEA. V lost 7 bases to trimming and J lost 5 bases, with 11 bases between them. This CDR3 comprises 12 residues. The CDR3 DNA reads TGCAGCGCCACCGGGCCTACCGGGGAGCTGTTTTTT. Translation gives CSATGPTGELFF.

The CDR3 is CASSLRARSHEQFF. The CDR3 nucleotides are TGTGCCAGCAGCCTCCGGGCCCGGTCCCATGAGCAGTTCTTC. The chain couples TRBV5-6 to TRBJ2-1; D not resolved. With 4 bases removed from V and 8 bases from J, the gap between germline ends came to 16 bases. Germline V gene sequence: CDR1 SGHDT, CDR2 YYEEEE. The CDR3 spans 14 residues.

This clone was detected only a few times. The CDR3 DNA is TGTGCCAGCAGCTTGGGTGGGAGCACTGAAGCTTTCTTT. Protein sequence: CASSLGGSTEAFF. The chain employs TRBV9 and TRBJ1-1; D gene uncertain. The V gene lost 4 bases and the J gene lost 4 bases, with 11 bases spanning the gap. Germline V gene lookup returns CDR1 SGDLS and CDR2 YYNGEE. The CDR3 consists of 13 residues.

V usage is TRBV7-8 and J usage is TRBJ2-2; D possibly matches TRBD1 or TRBD2 (5 bases each). V lost 3 bases and J lost 0, with 8 bases in between. The germline V gene has CDR1 SGHVS and CDR2 FQNEAQ. The CDR3 sequence is 15 residues long. CDR3 residues: CASSFRGTNTGELFF. The DNA of the CDR3 is TGTGCCAGCAGCTTCCGGGGCACGAACACCGGGGAGCTGTTTTTT.

The chain carries TRBV6-1 and TRBJ2-2, with D possibly matching TRBD1 (5 bases). Trimming pared 3 bases from V and 7 bases from J, leaving 9 bases between. The CDR3 is 13 amino acids. Germline CDR1 is MNHNS and CDR2 is SASEGT. For the CDR3, the DNA is TGTGCCAGCAGTGAGGGGCAGATCGGGGAGCTGTTTTTT. Protein product: CASSEGQIGELFF.

In nucleotides, the CDR3 is TGTGCCAGCAGCCAAGGACAGGGAACTAAACAGCCCCAGCATTTT. Translation gives CASSQGQGTKQPQHF. V and J are TRBV7-9 and TRBJ1-5, with 8 nucleotides matching TRBD1. Looked up from germline, CDR1 is SEHNR and CDR2 is FQNEAQ (reference sequence). The ends lost 5 bases at V and 7 bases at J; junction bases unmatched: 10. The CDR3 contains 15 residues.

In its sample, this clone was seen once. This chain links TRBV12-5 with TRBJ1-6; a weak D match, TRBD1 (5 bases). This CDR3 spans 18 amino acids. The germline gives CDR1 LGHNT, CDR2 FRNRAP. Trimming pared 2 bases from V and 0 bases from J, leaving 14 bases between. The CDR3 loop is CASGLYLDSSSYNSPLHF. CDR3 nucleotide sequence: TGTGCTAGTGGTTTGTACCTAGACAGCAGCTCCTATAATTCACCCCTCCACTTT.

This chain's CDR3 is CASSVDWASTDTQYF. The CDR3 DNA is TGTGCCAGCAGCGTAGATTGGGCGAGCACAGATACGCAGTATTTT. This rearrangement joins TRBV9 to TRBJ2-3, with no clear D. V was shortened by 0 bases and J by 0 bases, with 8 bases between the two germline ends. Per germline, CDR1 SGDLS and CDR2 YYNGEE. The CDR3 consists of 15 residues. The full variable domain, with the rest looked up from reference TRBV9 and TRBJ2-3, is DSGVTQTPKHLITATGQRVTLRCSPRSGDLSVYWYQQSLDQGLQFLIQYYNGEERAKGNILERFSAQQFPDLHSELNLSSLELGDSALYFCASSVDWASTDTQYFGPGTRLTVL.

The CDR3 region has the DNA TGTGCCAGCAGTATACCGGACCTCAGGAACACTGAAGCTTTCTTT. It encodes CASSIPDLRNTEAFF. This chain uses TRBV6-1 with TRBJ1-1; D is uncertain. V was shortened by 5 bases and J by 1 base, with 14 bases between the two germline ends. Germline-derived CDR1 and CDR2 are MNHNS and SASEGT. The CDR3 sequence is 15 residues long.

V usage is TRBV25-1 and J usage is TRBJ2-3; 11 bases align to TRBD2. Looked up from germline, CDR1 is MGHDK and CDR2 is SYGVNS. CDR3 length: 15 amino acids. Trimming at V came to 4 bases and at J to 6 bases, leaving 6 bases not matched to a gene. The CDR3 spells CASSVFVAGGDTQYF. The CDR3 coding sequence is TGTGCCAGCAGTGTGTTTGTAGCGGGGGGGGATACGCAGTATTTT.

The genes are TRBV7-9 and TRBJ1-1; maybe TRBD1 (6 bases). V was shortened by 1 base and J by 11 bases, with 11 bases between the two germline ends. CDR1 and CDR2 from the germline V gene are SEHNR and FQNEAQ (reference sequence). The CDR3 has 12 amino acids. The CDR3 here is CASSLGGDKAFF. CDR3 in DNA: TGTGCCAGCAGCTTAGGCGGGGACAAGGCTTTCTTT.

This rearrangement joins TRBV23-1 to TRBJ2-7; D unresolved. TRBV23-1 falls under the ORF class, with uncertain function. Trimming cost V 7 bases and J 7 bases, with 5 bases left between them. The CDR3 is made up of 9 amino acids. The DNA for the CDR3 is TGCGCCAGCACATTGGAGCAGTACTTC. Translating it yields CASTLEQYF.

This clone appeared once. This chain joins TRBV4-1 and TRBJ2-3, with 12 bases matching TRBD2. V lost 5 bases to trimming and J lost 2 bases; unmatched junction nucleotides: 5. This CDR3 has 16 amino acids. Germline V CDR1 and CDR2: MGHRA, YSYEKL. CDR3 amino acids: CASSDGLAGFTDTQYF. The CDR3 DNA follows: TGCGCCAGCAGCGACGGACTAGCGGGGTTCACAGATACGCAGTATTTT.

A single count supports this clone. V and J are TRBV19 and TRBJ2-2; D not resolved. The V gene lost 4 bases and the J gene lost 0 bases, with 12 bases spanning the gap. The CDR3 is 16 residues long. Germline loops: CDR1 LNHDA, CDR2 SQIVND (reference sequence). CDR3 sequence reads: CASSTYPDSNTGELFF. Written as DNA, the CDR3 is TGTGCCAGTAGTACATACCCTGACTCGAACACCGGGGAGCTGTTTTTT.

The chain carries TRBV27 and TRBJ2-5, with unresolved D. Germline assignment: CDR1 MNHEY and CDR2 SMNVEV (reference sequence). With 3 bases removed from V and 2 bases from J, the gap between germline ends came to 10 bases. The CDR3 sequence is 14 residues long. The DNA of the CDR3 is TGTGCCAGCAGTTTGTCTCTTAATCAAGAGACCCAGTACTTC. Amino acid sequence: CASSLSLNQETQYF.

The CDR3 coding sequence is TGTGCCAGCAGCCTACCGCTAGCGGGAGACAGGGAGCAGTTCTTC. It encodes CASSLPLAGDREQFF. This chain uses TRBV5-8 with TRBJ2-1, with TRBD2 matching over 10 bases. Germline assignment: CDR1 SGHTS and CDR2 YDEGEE. Trimming cost V 4 bases and J 10 bases; bases outside gene matches: 11. The length of the CDR3 is 15 residues.

The chain has TRBV28 and TRBJ1-2; D might be TRBD1 (5 bases). This CDR3 region has 12 residues. Trimming left V 6 bases short and J 8 bases short, with 13 bases between. Germline CDR1 and CDR2: MDHEN and SYDVKM. CDR3 protein: CASRIGGEGYTF. CDR3 in DNA: TGTGCCAGCAGGATAGGAGGGGAGGGCTACACCTTC.

The chain uses TRBV19 and TRBJ1-1; D possibly corresponds to TRBD1 (6 bases). The V gene's germline CDR1 is LNHDA and CDR2 SQIVND (reference sequence). The CDR3 covers 14 residues. The V gene lost 5 bases and the J gene lost 1 base, with 11 bases spanning the gap. CDR3 residues: CASSPGHRNTEAFF. CDR3 in DNA: TGTGCCAGTAGTCCGGGACACAGGAACACTGAAGCTTTCTTT. The whole variable domain, filled in from reference TRBV19 and TRBJ1-1, reads DGGITQSPKYLFRKEGQNVTLSCEQNLNHDAMYWYRQDPGQGLRLIYYSQIVNDFQKGDIAEGYSVSREKKESFPLTVTSAQKNPTAFYLCASSPGHRNTEAFFGQGTRLTVV.

The CDR3: CASSLVRAPNEKLFF. The CDR3 DNA is TGTGCCAGCAGTTTAGTTAGGGCCCCTAATGAAAAACTGTTTTTT. The rearrangement links TRBV27 to TRBJ1-4; D unclear. Germline CDR1 is MNHEY and CDR2 is SMNVEV (reference sequence). The V end lost 2 bases, the J end lost 3 bases, and 10 bases lay between the germline ends. CDR3 length: 15 amino acids.

This chain joins TRBV6-5 and TRBJ1-2, with D tentatively TRBD1 (6 bases). This CDR3 has 12 amino acids. The germline V and J ends were trimmed by 8 bases and 8 bases, with 15 bases remaining between them. Germline CDR1 and CDR2: MNHEY and SVGAGI. In DNA form, the CDR3 reads TGTGCCAGCGGCCCGGCAGGGGTCGGCTACACCTTC. Translation gives CASGPAGVGYTF.

This chain connects TRBV5-4 to TRBJ1-1; D unresolved. The CDR3 spans 15 residues. The germline V gene has CDR1 SGHNT and CDR2 YYREEE (reference sequence). Trimming left V 0 bases short and J 0 bases short, with 9 bases between. The CDR3 nucleotides read TGTGCCAGCAGCTTGGAGGTTAAGATGAACACTGAAGCTTTCTTT. Translated, it gives CASSLEVKMNTEAFF.

The rearrangement joins TRBV9 to TRBJ1-4; no definite D call. CDR1 is SGDLS, CDR2 YYNGEE, per germline. The CDR3 is 14 amino acids. Trimming stripped 4 bases from V and 6 bases from J, with 13 bases between. For the CDR3, the DNA is TGTGCCAGCAGCCCTATGGGAGATTATGAAAAACTGTTTTTT. Residues: CASSPMGDYEKLFF. Combining the CDR3 with reference TRBV9 and TRBJ1-4 gives the whole variable domain DSGVTQTPKHLITATGQRVTLRCSPRSGDLSVYWYQQSLDQGLQFLIQYYNGEERAKGNILERFSAQQFPDLHSELNLSSLELGDSALYFCASSPMGDYEKLFFGSGTQLSVL.

The chain employs TRBV5-6 and TRBJ2-3; D may match TRBD1 or TRBD2 (5 bases each). Trimming removed 4 bases from V and 0 bases from J, with 15 bases in between. Germline V CDR1 and CDR2: SGHDT, YYEEEE. The CDR3 spans 16 residues. Written as DNA, the CDR3 is TGTGCCAGCAGCGGGGCCCGGGGCGGTAGCACAGATACGCAGTATTTT. This codes for CASSGARGGSTDTQYF.

The chain recombines TRBV6-5 with TRBJ2-7; the match to TRBD2 covers 8 bases. The junction had 6 bases not matched to a gene; V was cut back by 2 bases and J by 6 bases. CDR3 length: 14 residues. Germline CDR1 reads MNHEY; CDR2 reads SVGAGI. The CDR3 loop reads CASSYRAGGSEQYF. The DNA for the CDR3 is TGTGCCAGCAGTTACAGGGCGGGAGGAAGCGAGCAGTACTTC.